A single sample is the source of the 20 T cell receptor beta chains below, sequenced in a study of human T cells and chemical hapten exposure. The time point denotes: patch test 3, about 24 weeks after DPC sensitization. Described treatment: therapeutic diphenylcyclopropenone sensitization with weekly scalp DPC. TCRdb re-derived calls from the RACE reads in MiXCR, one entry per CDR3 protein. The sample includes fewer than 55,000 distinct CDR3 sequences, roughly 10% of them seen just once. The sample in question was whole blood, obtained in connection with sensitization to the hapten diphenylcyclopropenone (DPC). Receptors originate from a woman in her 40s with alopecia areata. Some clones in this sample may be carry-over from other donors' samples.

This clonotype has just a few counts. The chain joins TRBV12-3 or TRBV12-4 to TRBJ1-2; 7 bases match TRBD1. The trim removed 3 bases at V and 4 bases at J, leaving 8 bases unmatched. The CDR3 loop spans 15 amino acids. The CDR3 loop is CASSLGLQGTYGYTF. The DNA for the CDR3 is TGTGCCAGCAGTTTGGGGCTACAGGGGACCTATGGCTACACCTTC.

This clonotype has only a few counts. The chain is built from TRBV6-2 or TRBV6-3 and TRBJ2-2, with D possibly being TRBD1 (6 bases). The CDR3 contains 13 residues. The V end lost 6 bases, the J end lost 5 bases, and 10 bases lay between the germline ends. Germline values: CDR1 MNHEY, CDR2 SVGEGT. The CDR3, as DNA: TGTGCCAGCAGAGTCAGGGGAACCGGGGAGCTGTTTTTT. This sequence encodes CASRVRGTGELFF.

The CDR3 nucleotides read TGTGCCAGCAGCGTAGACCCACCGGGACTAGCGGGGGGTGATGAGCAGTTCTTC. As protein: CASSVDPPGLAGGDEQFF. The chain recombines TRBV9 with TRBJ2-1; TRBD2 matches 15 bases. This CDR3 is built from 18 residues. V was clipped by 0 bases and J by 8 bases; unmatched bases: 9. Germline CDR1 is SGDLS and CDR2 is YYNGEE. Using reference TRBV9 and TRBJ2-1 for the parts outside the CDR3, the full variable domain is DSGVTQTPKHLITATGQRVTLRCSPRSGDLSVYWYQQSLDQGLQFLIQYYNGEERAKGNILERFSAQQFPDLHSELNLSSLELGDSALYFCASSVDPPGLAGGDEQFFGPGTRLTVL.

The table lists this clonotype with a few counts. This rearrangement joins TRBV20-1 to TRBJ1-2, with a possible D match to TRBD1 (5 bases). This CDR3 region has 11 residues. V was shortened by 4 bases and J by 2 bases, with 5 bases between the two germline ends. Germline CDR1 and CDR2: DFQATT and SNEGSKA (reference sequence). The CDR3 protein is CSAKGNYGYTF. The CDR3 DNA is TGCAGTGCTAAGGGGAACTATGGCTACACCTTC.

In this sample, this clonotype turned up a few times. The CDR3 loop is CASSSRDSNTGNQPQHF. The CDR3 DNA reads TGTGCCAGCAGCTCACGGGACAGTAATACGGGCAATCAGCCCCAGCATTTT. The chain uses TRBV21-1 and TRBJ1-5; the table names TRBD1, a call not compared with the DNA. TRBV21-1 is described as a pseudogene. There are 17 residues in the CDR3.

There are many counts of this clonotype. CDR3 sequence (DNA): TGTGCCAGTAGTACGGACTTACGGAACACTGAAGCTTTCTTT. Encoded protein: CASSTDLRNTEAFF. This chain uses TRBV19 with TRBJ1-1; D is unresolved. This CDR3 has 14 residues. Trimming shortened V by 4 bases and J by 1 base, and 10 bases separated the two germline ends. Germline CDR1 reads LNHDA; CDR2 reads SQIVND (reference sequence). Supplemented by reference TRBV19 and TRBJ1-1, the full variable domain reads DGGITQSPKYLFRKEGQNVTLSCEQNLNHDAMYWYRQDPGQGLRLIYYSQIVNDFQKGDIAEGYSVSREKKESFPLTVTSAQKNPTAFYLCASSTDLRNTEAFFGQGTRLTVV.

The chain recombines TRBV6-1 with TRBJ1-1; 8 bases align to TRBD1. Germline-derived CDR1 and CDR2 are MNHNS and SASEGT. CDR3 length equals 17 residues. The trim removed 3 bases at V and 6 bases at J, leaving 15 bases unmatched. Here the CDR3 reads CASSDPGQGWPGAEAFF. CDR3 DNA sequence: TGTGCCAGCAGTGATCCTGGACAGGGATGGCCGGGGGCTGAAGCTTTCTTT.

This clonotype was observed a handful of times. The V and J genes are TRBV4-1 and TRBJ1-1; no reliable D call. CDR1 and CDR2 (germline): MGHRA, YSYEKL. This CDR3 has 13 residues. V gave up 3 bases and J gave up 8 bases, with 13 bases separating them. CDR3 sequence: CASSQQGGGEAFF. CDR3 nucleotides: TGCGCCAGCAGCCAGCAAGGCGGAGGGGAAGCTTTCTTT.

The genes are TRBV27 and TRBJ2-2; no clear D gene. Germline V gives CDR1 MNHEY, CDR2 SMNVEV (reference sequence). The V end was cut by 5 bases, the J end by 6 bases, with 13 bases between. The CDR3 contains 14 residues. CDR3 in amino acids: CASSPRVGAGELFF. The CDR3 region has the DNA TGTGCCAGCAGTCCCCGAGTGGGCGCCGGGGAGCTGTTTTTT.

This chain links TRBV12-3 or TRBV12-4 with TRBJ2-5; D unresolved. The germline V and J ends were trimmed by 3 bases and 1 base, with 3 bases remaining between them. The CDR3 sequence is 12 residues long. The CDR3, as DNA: TGTGCCAGCAGTTTTATCCAAGAGACCCAGTACTTC. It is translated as CASSFIQETQYF.

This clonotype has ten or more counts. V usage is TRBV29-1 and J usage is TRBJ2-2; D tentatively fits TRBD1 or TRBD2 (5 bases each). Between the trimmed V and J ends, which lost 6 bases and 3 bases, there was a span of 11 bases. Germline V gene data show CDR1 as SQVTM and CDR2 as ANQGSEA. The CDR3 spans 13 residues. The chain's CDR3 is CSVGEGYTGELFF. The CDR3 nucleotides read TGCAGCGTGGGGGAAGGGTACACCGGGGAGCTGTTTTTT.

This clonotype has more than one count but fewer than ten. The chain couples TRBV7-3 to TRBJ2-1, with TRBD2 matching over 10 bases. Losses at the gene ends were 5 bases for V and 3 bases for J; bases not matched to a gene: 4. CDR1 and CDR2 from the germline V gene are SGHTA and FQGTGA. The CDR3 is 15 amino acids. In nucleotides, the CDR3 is TGTGCCAGCAGCCGCGGACTAGCGGACTACAATGAGCAGTTCTTC. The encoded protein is CASSRGLADYNEQFF.

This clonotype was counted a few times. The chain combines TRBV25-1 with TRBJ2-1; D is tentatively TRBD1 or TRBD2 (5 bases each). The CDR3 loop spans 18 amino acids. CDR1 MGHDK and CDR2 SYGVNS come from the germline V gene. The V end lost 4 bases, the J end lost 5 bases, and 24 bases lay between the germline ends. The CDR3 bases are TGTGCCAGCAGTGCTCTCTACAGTCCCCAAGGGACCCACAATGAGCAGTTCTTC. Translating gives CASSALYSPQGTHNEQFF.

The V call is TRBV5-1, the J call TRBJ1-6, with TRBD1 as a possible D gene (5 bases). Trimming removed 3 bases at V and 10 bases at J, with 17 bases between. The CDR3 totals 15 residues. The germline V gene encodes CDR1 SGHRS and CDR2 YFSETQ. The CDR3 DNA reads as TGCGCCAGCAGCTCTGGAGCAGGTGGGGGGTCACCCCTCCACTTT. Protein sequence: CASSSGAGGGSPLHF.

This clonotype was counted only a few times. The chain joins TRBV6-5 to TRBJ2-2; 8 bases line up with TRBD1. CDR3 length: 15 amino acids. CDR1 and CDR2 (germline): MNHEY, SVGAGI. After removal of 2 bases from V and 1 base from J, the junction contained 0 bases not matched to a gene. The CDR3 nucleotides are TGTGCCAGCAGTTACGGACAGGGGAACACCGGGGAGCTGTTTTTT. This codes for CASSYGQGNTGELFF.

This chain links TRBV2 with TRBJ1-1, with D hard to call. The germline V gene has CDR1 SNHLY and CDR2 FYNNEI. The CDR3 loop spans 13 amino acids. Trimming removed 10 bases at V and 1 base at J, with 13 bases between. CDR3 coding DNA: TGTGCCACCTCGCGACACTCGAACACTGAAGCTTTCTTT. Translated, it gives CATSRHSNTEAFF.

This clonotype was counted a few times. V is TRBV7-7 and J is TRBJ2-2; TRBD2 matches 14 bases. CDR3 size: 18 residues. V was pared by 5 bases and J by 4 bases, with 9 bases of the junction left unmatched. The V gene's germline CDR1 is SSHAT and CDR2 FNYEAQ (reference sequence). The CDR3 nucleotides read TGTGCCAGCAGCCCATTTAAGGGGACTAGCGGGGGCACCGGGGAGCTGTTTTTT. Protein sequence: CASSPFKGTSGGTGELFF.

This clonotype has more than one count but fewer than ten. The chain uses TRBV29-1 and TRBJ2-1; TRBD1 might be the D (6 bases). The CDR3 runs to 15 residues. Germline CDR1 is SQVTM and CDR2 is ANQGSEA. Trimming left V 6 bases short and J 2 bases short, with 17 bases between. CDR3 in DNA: TGCAGCGTACGCCCCCGGACAGATCCCTACAATGAGCAGTTCTTC. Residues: CSVRPRTDPYNEQFF.

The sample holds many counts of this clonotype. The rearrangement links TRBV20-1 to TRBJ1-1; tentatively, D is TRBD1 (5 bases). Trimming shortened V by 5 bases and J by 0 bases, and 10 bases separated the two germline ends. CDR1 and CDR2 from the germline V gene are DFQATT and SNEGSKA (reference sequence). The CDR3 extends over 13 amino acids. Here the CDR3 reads CSAQTALNTEAFF. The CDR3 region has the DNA TGCAGTGCTCAGACAGCTTTGAACACTGAAGCTTTCTTT.

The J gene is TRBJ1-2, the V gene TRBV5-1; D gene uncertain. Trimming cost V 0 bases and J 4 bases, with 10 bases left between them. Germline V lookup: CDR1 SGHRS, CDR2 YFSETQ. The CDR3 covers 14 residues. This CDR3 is CASSLVGQSYGYTF. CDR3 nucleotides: TGCGCCAGCAGCTTGGTCGGGCAGTCCTATGGCTACACCTTC.